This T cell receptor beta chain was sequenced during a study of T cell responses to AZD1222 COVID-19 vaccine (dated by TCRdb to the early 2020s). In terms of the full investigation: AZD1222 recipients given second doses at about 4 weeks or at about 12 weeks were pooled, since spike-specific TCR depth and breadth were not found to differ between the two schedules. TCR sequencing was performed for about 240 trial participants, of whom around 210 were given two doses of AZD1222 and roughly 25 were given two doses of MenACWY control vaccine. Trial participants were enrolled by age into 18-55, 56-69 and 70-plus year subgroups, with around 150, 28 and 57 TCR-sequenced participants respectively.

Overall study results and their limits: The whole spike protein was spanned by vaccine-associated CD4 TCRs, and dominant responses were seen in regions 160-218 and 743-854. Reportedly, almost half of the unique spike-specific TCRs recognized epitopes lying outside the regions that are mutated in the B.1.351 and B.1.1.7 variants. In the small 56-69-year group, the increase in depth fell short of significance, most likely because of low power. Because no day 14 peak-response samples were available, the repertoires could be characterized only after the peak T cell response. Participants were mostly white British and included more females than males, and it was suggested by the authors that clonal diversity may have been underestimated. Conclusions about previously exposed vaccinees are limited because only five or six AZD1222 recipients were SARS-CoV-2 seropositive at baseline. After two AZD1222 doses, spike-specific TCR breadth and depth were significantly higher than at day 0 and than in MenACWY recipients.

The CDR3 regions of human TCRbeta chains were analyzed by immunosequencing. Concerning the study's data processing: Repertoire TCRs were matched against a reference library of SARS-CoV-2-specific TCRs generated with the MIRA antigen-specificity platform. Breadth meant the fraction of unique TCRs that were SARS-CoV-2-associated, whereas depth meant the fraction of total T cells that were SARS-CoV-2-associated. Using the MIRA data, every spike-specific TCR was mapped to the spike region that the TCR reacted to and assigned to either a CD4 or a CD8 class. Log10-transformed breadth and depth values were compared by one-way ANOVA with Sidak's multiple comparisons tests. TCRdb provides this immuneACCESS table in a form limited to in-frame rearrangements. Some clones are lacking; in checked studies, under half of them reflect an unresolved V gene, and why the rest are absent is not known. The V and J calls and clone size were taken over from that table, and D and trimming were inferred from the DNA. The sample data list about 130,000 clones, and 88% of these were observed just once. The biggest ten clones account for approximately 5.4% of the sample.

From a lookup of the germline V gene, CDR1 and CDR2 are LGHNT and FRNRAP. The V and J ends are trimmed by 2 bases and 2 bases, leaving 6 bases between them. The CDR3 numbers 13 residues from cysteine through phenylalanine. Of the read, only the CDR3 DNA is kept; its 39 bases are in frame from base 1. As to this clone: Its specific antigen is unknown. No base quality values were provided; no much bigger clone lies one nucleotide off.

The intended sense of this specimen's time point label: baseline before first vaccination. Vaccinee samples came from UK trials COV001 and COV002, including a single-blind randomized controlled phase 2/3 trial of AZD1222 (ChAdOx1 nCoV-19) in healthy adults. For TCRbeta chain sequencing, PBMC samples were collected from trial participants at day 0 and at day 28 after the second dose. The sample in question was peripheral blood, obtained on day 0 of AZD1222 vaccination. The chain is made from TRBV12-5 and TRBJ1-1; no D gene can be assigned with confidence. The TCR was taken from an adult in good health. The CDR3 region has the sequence CASGLSENTEAFF. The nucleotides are TGTGCTAGTGGTTTGTCGGAAAACACTGAAGCTTTCTTT.